Described below is a single T cell receptor beta chain sequence and its context. This may come from a read error, since a much larger clone is one base off. The data derive from a study of T cells in Graves' hyperthyroidism and ophthalmopathy. Study summary: It was at initial diagnosis, before any treatment, that peripheral blood was collected.

The TCR beta CDR3 regions underwent amplification using RNA transcripts as the source. An initial round of RT-PCR targeting the TCR CDR3 relied on the HTBI primer set. TCRdb itself ran the multiplex PCR reads through MiXCR, one entry per CDR3 protein. Of under 550,000 distinct CDR3 sequences in the sample, 20% were seen once. CDR1 MDHEN and CDR2 SYDVKM come from the germline V gene. This CDR3 comprises 15 residues. The rearrangement links TRBV28 to TRBJ2-6; the D gene could be TRBD1 or TRBD2 (5 bases each). The sample was blood. The TCR was taken from a man between 35 and 55 years old with Graves' ophthalmopathy. CDR3: CASSTGTSGADVLTF. The CDR3 nucleotides read TGTGCCAGCAGCACCGGGACCTCTGGGGCCGACGTCCTGACTTTC. The entire variable domain, with the rest obtained from reference TRBV28 and TRBJ2-6, is as follows: DVKVTQSSRYLVKRTGEKVFLECVQDMDHENMFWYRQDPGLGLRLIYFSYDVKMKEKGDIPEGYSVSREKKERFSLILESASTNQTSMYLCASSTGTSGADVLTFGAGSRLTVL.